This T cell receptor (beta chain) derives from a study of PD-L1 blockade in urothelial cancer. Whole-study context: Starting in about 2014, patients were given atezolizumab (1,200 mg intravenously every 3 weeks).

CDR3 size: 14 residues. The V gene end was trimmed by 5 bases and the J gene end by 3 bases; junction bases not matched to a gene: 2. CDR1 and CDR2 from the germline V gene are SGHTA and FQGNSA. Specified time point: pretreatment peripheral blood. Each patient contributed between 1 and 8 total time points of blood mononuclear cells, pretreatment and during treatment. The assay was immunoSEQ multiplex PCR, and TCRdb's table has in-frame clones only and misses some. This sample has tens of thousands of clones, with about four fifths found just once. The source was PBMCs, collected around atezolizumab (anti-PD-L1) treatment. The V call is TRBV7-2, the J call TRBJ2-5, with 11 bases fitting TRBD1. The origin of this receptor is a man in his 70s with urothelial cancer. The CDR3 sequence: CASSRDRGEETQYF. DNA of the CDR3: TGTGCCAGCAGCCGGGACAGGGGGGAAGAGACCCAGTACTTC.